The 20 T cell receptor beta chains given below trace back to one sample, sequenced in a study of shared clonotypes between healthy human individuals. Clones were sequenced by immunoSEQ multiplex PCR, and TCRdb holds only the in-frame ones, with some missing. The data show about 710,000 clones, 72% seen once. The sequenced material came from memory CD4+ T cells sorted from blood. Indicated subset: CD45RA-negative fraction. Source of these receptors: a woman under 40 in good health.

This clone was seen once. J is TRBJ2-2 and V is TRBV18, with 10 nucleotides matching TRBD2. This CDR3 is 16 amino acids long. The germline V gene has CDR1 KGHSH and CDR2 LQKENI. J gave up 3 bases and V 1 base, and 2 bases lay outside the gene matches. CDR3 sequence (DNA): TGTGCCAGCTCACCACAAGCGGGAGGGGACACCGGGGAGCTGTTTTTT. This encodes CASSPQAGGDTGELFF.

This chain connects TRBV19 to TRBJ2-2, with 10 positions matching TRBD1. Trimming removed 5 bases from V and 4 bases from J; junction bases left unmatched: 10. The germline CDR1 and CDR2 sequences are LNHDA and SQIVND (reference sequence). The CDR3 is 17 amino acids. The CDR3 spells CASSPGQGLLGTGELFF. Here the CDR3 DNA reads TGTGCCAGTAGTCCGGGACAGGGGTTGTTGGGCACCGGGGAGCTGTTTTTT.

The chain links TRBV13 to TRBJ2-7; 11 bases agree with TRBD2. The CDR3 has 18 residues. Losses at the gene ends were 5 bases for V and 6 bases for J; bases not matched to a gene: 18. Per germline, CDR1 PRHDT and CDR2 FYEKMQ (reference sequence). The CDR3 coding sequence is TGTGCCAGCAGCACCCGGCTCCGACTAGCGGGGAGTCCGGGCGAGCAGTACTTC. The encoded protein is CASSTRLRLAGSPGEQYF.

The chain is built from TRBV18 and TRBJ2-2; weak D call: TRBD1 (5 bases). Between the trimmed V and J ends, which lost 3 bases and 1 base, there was a span of 9 bases. CDR1 is KGHSH, CDR2 LQKENI, per germline. This CDR3 has 15 residues. The DNA of the CDR3 is TGTGCCAGCTCACCGAGCAGGGAGAACACCGGGGAGCTGTTTTTT. This encodes CASSPSRENTGELFF.

This clone was recorded once. The chain couples TRBV5-1 to TRBJ1-4; tentatively, D is TRBD1 (6 bases). The germline gives CDR1 SGHRS, CDR2 YFSETQ. V shed 4 bases and J shed 3 bases, with 13 bases lying between them. This CDR3 region has 15 residues. The CDR3 is CASSLYREPNEKLFF. CDR3 nucleotides: TGCGCCAGCAGCCTATACAGGGAGCCTAATGAAAAACTGTTTTTT.

This chain connects TRBV2 to TRBJ2-5, with unresolved D. CDR1 and CDR2 (germline): SNHLY, FYNNEI. The CDR3 runs to 14 residues. The ends were cut back, 2 bases at V and 7 bases at J, with 14 bases in the middle. The CDR3 nucleotides read TGTGCCAGCAGTGAAATTTTGGCTGGAAGGACCCAGTACTTC. Its protein is CASSEILAGRTQYF. Full variable domain (outside the CDR3, taken from reference TRBV2 and TRBJ2-5): EPEVTQTPSHQVTQMGQEVILRCVPISNHLYFYWYRQILGQKVEFLVSFYNNEISEKSEIFDDQFSVERPDGSNFTLKIRSTKLEDSAMYFCASSEILAGRTQYFGPGTRLLVL.

The chain employs TRBV5-4 and TRBJ1-1, with TRBD1 matching over 10 bases. Looked up from germline, CDR1 is SGHNT and CDR2 is YYREEE (reference sequence). The junction had 8 bases not matched to a gene; V was cut back by 3 bases and J by 0 bases. The CDR3 spans 17 residues. The CDR3, as DNA: TGTGCCAGCAGCTCTATCGACAGGGGGCATGTGAACACTGAAGCTTTCTTT. Translation gives CASSSIDRGHVNTEAFF.

The CDR3 region has the DNA TGTGCCAGTAGTATAGAGGGACAGAACACAGATACGCAGTATTTT. It encodes CASSIEGQNTDTQYF. The chain joins TRBV19 to TRBJ2-3; 7 bases line up with TRBD1. Germline V gene data show CDR1 as LNHDA and CDR2 as SQIVND (reference sequence). The CDR3 is made up of 15 amino acids. J was trimmed by 2 bases and V by 0 bases; bases with no gene match: 2.

V usage is TRBV7-2 and J usage is TRBJ1-1; D uncertain. This CDR3 spans 15 amino acids. Trimming removed 1 base from V and 2 bases from J, with 11 bases in between. Germline V gives CDR1 SGHTA, CDR2 FQGNSA. The CDR3 is CASSLDQAANTEAFF. In nucleotides, the CDR3 is TGTGCCAGCAGCTTAGATCAGGCAGCCAACACTGAAGCTTTCTTT.

The V gene is TRBV6-1, the J gene TRBJ1-1; tentative D call: TRBD1 (6 bases). The CDR3 has 14 residues. Germline V gives CDR1 MNHNS, CDR2 SASEGT. Trimming took off 1 base at V and 6 bases at J, with 12 bases between the two ends. The CDR3 sequence is CASSEDRVKAEAFF. DNA for the CDR3: TGTGCCAGCAGTGAAGACAGGGTAAAGGCTGAAGCTTTCTTT.

Concerning this clone itself: The same CDR3 is also encoded by other DNA sequences in this sample. The chain carries TRBV20-1 and TRBJ1-1; D unclear. Trimming pared 5 bases from V and 1 base from J, leaving 5 bases between. Germline CDR1 and CDR2: DFQATT and SNEGSKA (reference sequence). CDR3 size: 11 residues. The CDR3 here is CSAQKNTEAFF. The CDR3 DNA sequence: TGCAGTGCTCAGAAGAACACTGAAGCTTTCTTT.

The CDR3 DNA reads TGCAGCGTTGGGGTCCGGGGACTGGGTGAGCAGTACTTC. It encodes CSVGVRGLGEQYF. The chain combines TRBV29-1 with TRBJ2-7, with D maybe TRBD2 (6 bases). This CDR3 spans 13 amino acids. The ends were cut back, 4 bases at V and 7 bases at J, with 17 bases in the middle. Germline CDR1 reads SQVTM; CDR2 reads ANQGSEA.

The gene calls are TRBV6-1 and TRBJ1-4; D may be TRBD1 (5 bases). Germline V gives CDR1 MNHNS, CDR2 SASEGT. The CDR3 is made up of 15 amino acids. V dropped 6 bases and J dropped 0 bases, with 11 bases sitting between them. Here the CDR3 DNA reads TGTGCCAGCAGAGATCAGGGAGCAACTAATGAAAAACTGTTTTTT. Its protein product is CASRDQGATNEKLFF.

The rearrangement uses TRBV6-5 and TRBJ1-4; 8 nucleotides line up with TRBD1. Germline V gene data show CDR1 as MNHEY and CDR2 as SVGAGI. With 6 bases clipped from V and 8 bases from J, the junction kept 11 bases outside the gene matches. CDR3 length: 15 residues. This CDR3 is CASSYGQGIVEKLFF. DNA for the CDR3: TGTGCCAGCAGCTACGGACAGGGTATTGTCGAAAAACTGTTTTTT.

The chain joins TRBV7-3 to TRBJ2-1; D call uncertain. The V gene lost 1 base and the J gene lost 12 bases, with 10 bases spanning the gap. The CDR3 length is 12 residues. CDR1 is SGHTA, CDR2 FQGTGA, per germline. The CDR3 loop reads CASSLRGGGQFF. The CDR3 DNA is TGTGCCAGCAGCTTAAGAGGTGGCGGGCAGTTCTTC.

V is TRBV6-1 and J is TRBJ2-7, with D unresolved. Trimming pared 0 bases from V and 1 base from J, leaving 10 bases between. CDR1 is MNHNS and CDR2 is SASEGT in the germline V gene. This CDR3 contains 15 residues. Written as DNA, the CDR3 is TGTGCCAGCAGTGAAGCAATGACCCGGTCCTACGAGCAGTACTTC. Encoded protein: CASSEAMTRSYEQYF.

The chain is built from TRBV4-1 and TRBJ2-1; D could derive from TRBD1 or TRBD2 (5 bases each). Per germline, CDR1 MGHRA and CDR2 YSYEKL. Trimming took off 4 bases at V and 5 bases at J, with 9 bases between the two ends. The CDR3 has 13 amino acids. CDR3 DNA: TGCGCCAGCAGCCGTTCGGGACACAATGAGCAGTTCTTC. This gives the protein CASSRSGHNEQFF.

The chain uses TRBV19 and TRBJ2-1; D perhaps matches TRBD2 (6 bases). The CDR3 is 17 residues long. Germline CDR1 and CDR2: LNHDA and SQIVND (reference sequence). V was cut by 4 bases and J by 8 bases, with 24 bases left in between. CDR3 sequence: CASSNRDFGGSGDEQFF. CDR3 nucleotide sequence: TGTGCCAGTAGTAACCGCGACTTTGGGGGGAGTGGTGATGAGCAGTTCTTC. Looking up the rest from reference TRBV19 and TRBJ2-1 gives the full variable domain: DGGITQSPKYLFRKEGQNVTLSCEQNLNHDAMYWYRQDPGQGLRLIYYSQIVNDFQKGDIAEGYSVSREKKESFPLTVTSAQKNPTAFYLCASSNRDFGGSGDEQFFGPGTRLTVL.

V and J are TRBV4-2 and TRBJ1-4; 10 positions match TRBD1. The CDR3 totals 16 residues. CDR1 and CDR2 (germline): LGHNA, YNFKEQ. V shed 5 bases, J shed 0 bases, and the junction held 3 bases outside the gene matches. The CDR3 loop is CASSLDRGTTNEKLFF. The CDR3, as DNA: TGTGCCAGCAGCTTGGACAGGGGGACAACTAATGAAAAACTGTTTTTT.

The chain couples TRBV5-5 to TRBJ1-4; TRBD1 might be the D (6 bases). Germline values: CDR1 SGHKS, CDR2 YYEKEE (reference sequence). V gave up 3 bases and J gave up 8 bases, with 11 bases separating them. The CDR3 spans 13 residues. The CDR3 reads CASSSGGGEKLFF. The CDR3 DNA reads TGTGCCAGCAGCTCCGGAGGGGGGGAAAAACTGTTTTTT.